One and the same sample provided the 14 T cell receptor beta chains below, sequenced in a study of CD8 T cells in ankylosing spondylitis. TCRdb re-called the 5' RACE reads with MiXCR, one entry per CDR3 protein. The sample records 350,000 or so distinct CDR3 sequences, 14% to 15% being singletons. The sample taken for sequencing was blood, either unsorted or a sorted T cell fraction (not recorded which). The origin of the receptors is a male donor with ankylosing spondylitis or in good health (not recorded which).

The genes are TRBV7-2 and TRBJ2-5, with D possibly being TRBD1 (6 bases). Germline V gives CDR1 SGHTA, CDR2 FQGNSA. The CDR3 spans 14 residues. Trimming took 5 bases from V and 2 from J, leaving 12 bases between them. CDR3: CASSDPGQQETQYF. The CDR3 DNA reads as TGTGCCAGCAGCGACCCAGGACAGCAAGAGACCCAGTACTTC.

On this clonotype itself: This CDR3 is missing its conserved last phenylalanine or tryptophan, likely due to a read error. V gene TRBV20-1 combines with J gene TRBJ2-5; 9 bases align to TRBD2. The CDR3 consists of 14 residues. Looked up from germline, CDR1 is DFQATT and CDR2 is SNEGSKA (reference sequence). Unmatched junction bases numbered 8, after V lost 4 bases and J lost 5 bases. CDR3 sequence reads: CSAKASGNYETQYL. CDR3 nucleotides: TGCAGTGCTAAGGCTAGCGGGAATTATGAGACCCAGTACCTC.

This chain uses TRBV3-1 with TRBJ2-7; D is tentatively TRBD1 or TRBD2 (5 bases each). Between the trimmed V and J ends, which lost 2 bases and 2 bases, there was a span of 10 bases. CDR1 is LGHDT and CDR2 is YNNKEL in the germline V gene (reference sequence). This CDR3 spans 14 amino acids. The CDR3 sequence is CASSQRDGTYEQYF. The CDR3 region has the DNA TGTGCCAGCAGCCAACGGGACGGCACCTACGAGCAGTACTTC.

This clonotype was counted many times. V is TRBV12-3 or TRBV12-4 and J is TRBJ1-2, with D hard to call. The CDR3 runs 13 residues. The V end lost 7 bases, the J end lost 8 bases, and 17 bases lay between the germline ends. CDR3 bases: TGTGCCAGCACCGGGGTAGGGTATGAGGGCTACACCTTC. Residues: CASTGVGYEGYTF.

This chain uses TRBV6-5 with TRBJ2-5, with D unresolved. From germline, CDR1 is MNHEY and CDR2 SVGAGI. This CDR3 spans 15 amino acids. Trimming shortened V by 0 bases and J by 1 base, and 9 bases separated the two germline ends. Written as DNA, the CDR3 is TGTGCCAGCAGTTACTCATGGACCAGCCAAGAGACCCAGTACTTC. Encoded protein: CASSYSWTSQETQYF.

This sequence joins TRBV6-1 and TRBJ2-3; the D is unclear. This CDR3 comprises 12 residues. V was clipped by 11 bases and J by 0 bases, with 9 bases between them. The germline V gene encodes CDR1 MNHNS and CDR2 SASEGT. This chain's CDR3 is CAARPSTDTQYF. In DNA form, the CDR3 reads TGTGCCGCTAGGCCTAGCACAGATACGCAGTATTTT.

V gene TRBV10-3 combines with J gene TRBJ1-1; D call uncertain. The V gene lost 4 bases and the J gene lost 5 bases, with 8 bases spanning the gap. The CDR3 is 12 residues long. The V gene's germline CDR1 is ENHRY and CDR2 SYGVKD. The DNA for the CDR3 is TGTGCCATCAGTGCCGGCGGGACTGAAGCTTTCTTT. It codes for CAISAGGTEAFF.

This chain uses TRBV10-3 with TRBJ2-1; D unclear. The CDR3 sequence is 11 residues long. Per germline, CDR1 ENHRY and CDR2 SYGVKD. Trimming stripped 2 bases from V and 10 bases from J, with 6 bases between. The CDR3 DNA follows: TGTGCCATCAGTGAGGGGGAAGAGCAGTTCTTC. Translating it yields CAISEGEEQFF.

Only a few counts were recorded for this clonotype. J is TRBJ2-3 and V is TRBV7-2; D gene uncertain. This CDR3 has 13 residues. From germline, CDR1 is SGHTA and CDR2 FQGNSA. The V end was cut by 1 base, the J end by 7 bases, with 9 bases between. CDR3 sequence: CASSLGTENTQYF. The CDR3 coding sequence is TGTGCCAGCAGCTTAGGGACGGAAAATACGCAGTATTTT.

The chain recombines TRBV5-1 with TRBJ2-2, with a tentative D call TRBD1 (6 bases). This CDR3 has 16 amino acids. Per germline, CDR1 SGHRS and CDR2 YFSETQ. Trimming shortened V by 3 bases and J by 3 bases, and 15 bases separated the two germline ends. The CDR3 reads CASSSLEGVDTGELFF. The CDR3 DNA reads TGCGCCAGCAGCTCCCTCGAGGGGGTGGACACCGGGGAGCTGTTTTTT. The full variable domain, completed using reference TRBV5-1 and TRBJ2-2, is KAGVTQTPRYLIKTRGQQVTLSCSPISGHRSVSWYQQTPGQGLQFLFEYFSETQRNKGNFPGRFSGRQFSNSRSEMNVSTLELGDSALYLCASSSLEGVDTGELFFGEGSRLTVL.

The chain has TRBV6-1 and TRBJ2-1, with D perhaps TRBD2 (5 bases). Per germline, CDR1 MNHNS and CDR2 SASEGT. V lost 9 bases to trimming and J lost 5 bases, with 17 bases between them. There are 14 residues in the CDR3. Written as DNA, the CDR3 is TGTGCCAGTTCCTTCTCGAGCGGCCACAATGAGCAGTTCTTC. Its translation: CASSFSSGHNEQFF.

There are a few counts of this clonotype. The genes are TRBV20-1 and TRBJ1-3; unclear D gene. The germline gives CDR1 DFQATT, CDR2 SNEGSKA (reference sequence). The CDR3 contains 12 residues. The V end was cut by 0 bases, the J end by 3 bases, with 3 bases between. CDR3 residues: CSAREGGNTIYF. The CDR3 coding sequence is TGCAGTGCTAGAGAGGGTGGAAACACCATATATTTT.

This clonotype came up a few times. V and J are TRBV5-1 and TRBJ2-1; D might be TRBD1 (7 bases). This CDR3 is built from 17 residues. Trimming took 1 base from V and 0 from J, leaving 14 bases between them. Germline CDR1 reads SGHRS; CDR2 reads YFSETQ. The CDR3, as DNA: TGCGCCAGCAGCTTGAGGCCGCAGGGGGGCTCCTACAATGAGCAGTTCTTC. It encodes CASSLRPQGGSYNEQFF.

This clonotype appeared a few times. The chain combines TRBV7-2 with TRBJ2-1; TRBD2 matches at 7 bases. Germline CDR1 is SGHTA and CDR2 is FQGNSA. V dropped 5 bases and J dropped 5; count of bases not matched to a gene: 6. The CDR3 length is 14 residues. The CDR3 loop is CASSGLAAHNEQFF. CDR3 sequence (DNA): TGTGCCAGCAGCGGTCTAGCGGCTCACAATGAGCAGTTCTTC.